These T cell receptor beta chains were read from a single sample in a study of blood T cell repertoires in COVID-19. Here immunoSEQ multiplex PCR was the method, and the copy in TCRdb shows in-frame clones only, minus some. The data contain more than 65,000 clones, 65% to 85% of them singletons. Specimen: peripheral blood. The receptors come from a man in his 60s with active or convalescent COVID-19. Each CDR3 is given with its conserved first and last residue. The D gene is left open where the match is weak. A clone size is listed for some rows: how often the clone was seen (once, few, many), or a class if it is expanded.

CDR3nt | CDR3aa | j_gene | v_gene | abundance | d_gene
TGTGCCAGCAGTTTTCAGGGCCCCGGGGAGCTGTTTTTT | CASSFQGPGELFF | TRBJ2-2 | TRBV12-3/TRBV12-4 | - | -
TGTGCCAGCAGCGTAGCTCTAGCGGGGGAAGAGACCCAGTACTTC | CASSVALAGEETQYF | TRBJ2-5 | TRBV9 | - | TRBD2
TGTGCCAGCTCGGCGGACAGAAACTATGGCTACACCTTC | CASSADRNYGYTF | TRBJ1-2 | TRBV18 | - | -
TGTGCCAGCAGCTGCACATTACAGGAGCCTGCAACTAATGAAAAACTGTTTTTT | CASSCTLQEPATNEKLFF | TRBJ1-4 | TRBV7-4 | - | -
TGTGCCAGCAGTGGAAAATTTACAGGGGACACTGAAGCTTTCTTT | CASSGKFTGDTEAFF | TRBJ1-1 | TRBV2 | - | TRBD1
TGCGCCAGCAGCGTTAGCGGGGGGGCGAGAGGCGGGGAGCTGTTTTTT | CASSVSGGARGGELFF | TRBJ2-2 | TRBV4-1 | - | TRBD2
TGTGCCAGCAGTTCCGACAGCCTCTCTGGAAACACCATATATTTT | CASSSDSLSGNTIYF | TRBJ1-3 | TRBV3-1/TRBV3-2 | - | -
TGCGCCAGCAGCTTGGGCGGACTAGCGGGGGGGCAAGAGACCCAGTACTTC | CASSLGGLAGGQETQYF | TRBJ2-5 | TRBV5-1 | - | TRBD2
TGTGCCAGCAGCCAAGATGGGACAGGGGGCTTCACTGAAGCTTTCTTT | CASSQDGTGGFTEAFF | TRBJ1-1 | TRBV4-2 | - | TRBD1
TGTGCCATCAGTGACGGACAGGGGGCCGTCTACAATGAGCAGTTCTTC | CAISDGQGAVYNEQFF | TRBJ2-1 | TRBV10-3 | - | TRBD1
TGCAGCGTAGACAGGGGAAGGGCCGGGGAGCTGTTTTTT | CSVDRGRAGELFF | TRBJ2-2 | TRBV29-1 | - | TRBD1
TGTGCCAGCAGTTACACTCGACAGGGGGACACCATATATTTT | CASSYTRQGDTIYF | TRBJ1-3 | TRBV6-5 | few | TRBD1
TGTGCCAGCAGCGAGGGGACAGGGGGCACTGGGGCCAACGTCCTGACTTTC | CASSEGTGGTGANVLTF | TRBJ2-6 | TRBV5-4 | - | TRBD1
TGTGCCAGCAGCGCCCAACTACATGATAACATTCAGTACTTC | CASSAQLHDNIQYF | TRBJ2-4 | TRBV9 | - | -
TGTGCCAGCAGTTTTCGGGACAGGGGGGAAAAACTGTTTTTT | CASSFRDRGEKLFF | TRBJ1-4 | TRBV6-5 | - | TRBD1
TGTGCCAGCAGTACTTATGAAAAACTGTTTTTT | CASSTYEKLFF | TRBJ1-4 | TRBV2 | - | -
TGTGCCAGTGGCCAGACATTGAACACTGAAGCTTTCTTT | CASGQTLNTEAFF | TRBJ1-1 | TRBV19 | - | -
TGTGCTAGTGGTTTCACGTTAGCGGGCACAGATACGCAGTATTTT | CASGFTLAGTDTQYF | TRBJ2-3 | TRBV12-5 | once | -
TGTGCCAGCAGTGGATGGGACAGTATGGGGGAGACCCAGTACTTC | CASSGWDSMGETQYF | TRBJ2-5 | TRBV6-2/TRBV6-3 | - | TRBD1
TGTGCCATCAGTGTCCCGAATCAGCCCCAGCATTTT | CAISVPNQPQHF | TRBJ1-5 | TRBV10-3 | - | -
TGTGCCAGCAGCCAAACCCGGACTAGCGGGCGAGAGAATGAGCAGTTCTTC | CASSQTRTSGRENEQFF | TRBJ2-1 | TRBV6-2/TRBV6-3 | few | TRBD2
TGTGCCAGCAGCTTAGGGGGCGGGGGTCAGTTCTTC | CASSLGGGGQFF | TRBJ2-1 | TRBV7-2 | - | TRBD2
TGTGCCTGGAGCGACCCCGGGACAGCTAATCAGCCCCAGCATTTT | CAWSDPGTANQPQHF | TRBJ1-5 | TRBV30 | - | TRBD1
TGCGCCAGCAGCTTGTACTGGGGCTACACCTTC | CASSLYWGYTF | TRBJ1-2 | TRBV5-1 | - | -
TGTGCCAGCAGCTTGGCCCGCAGTTTGGAGCCCCAGCATTTT | CASSLARSLEPQHF | TRBJ1-5 | TRBV5-8 | - | -
TGTGCCAGCAGCCAAGTGGCCACAACTGGAAACACCATATATTTT | CASSQVATTGNTIYF | TRBJ1-3 | TRBV4-2 | - | -
TGTGCCATCGGGGACAGGGTTATCACTGGAAACACCATATATTTT | CAIGDRVITGNTIYF | TRBJ1-3 | TRBV10-3 | - | TRBD1
TGCGCCAGCAGCGTAGCGGGGGGCAGCACAGATACGCAGTATTTT | CASSVAGGSTDTQYF | TRBJ2-3 | TRBV5-1 | - | TRBD2
TGTGCCAGCAGCCAGGGACTAGCGGGGGGGACGGGCAATGAGCAGTTCTTC | CASSQGLAGGTGNEQFF | TRBJ2-1 | TRBV3-1/TRBV3-2 | - | TRBD2
TGCGCCAGCAGCTTGTCCCTAGCGGGGGGGCCCCAAGAGACCCAGTACTTC | CASSLSLAGGPQETQYF | TRBJ2-5 | TRBV5-1 | - | TRBD2
TGTGCCAGCTCACTGCAACAGGGGGTTGATAATTCACCCCTCCACTTT | CASSLQQGVDNSPLHF | TRBJ1-6 | TRBV18 | - | TRBD1
TGTGCCAGCAGTTTAGGAGGATCCATGAACACTGAAGCTTTCTTT | CASSLGGSMNTEAFF | TRBJ1-1 | TRBV27 | - | -
TGTGCCAGTAGTATCTCGACAGGTGGTAATTCACCCCTCCACTTT | CASSISTGGNSPLHF | TRBJ1-6 | TRBV19 | once | -